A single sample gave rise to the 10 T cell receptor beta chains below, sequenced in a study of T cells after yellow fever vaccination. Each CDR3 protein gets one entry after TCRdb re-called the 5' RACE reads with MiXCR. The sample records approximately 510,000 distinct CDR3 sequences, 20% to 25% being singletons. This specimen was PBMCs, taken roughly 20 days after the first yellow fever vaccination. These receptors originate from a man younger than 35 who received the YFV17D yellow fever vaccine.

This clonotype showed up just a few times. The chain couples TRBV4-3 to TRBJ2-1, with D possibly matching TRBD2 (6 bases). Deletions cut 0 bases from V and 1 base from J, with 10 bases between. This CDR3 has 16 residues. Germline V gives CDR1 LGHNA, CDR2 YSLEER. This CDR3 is CASSQDGTLSYNEQFF. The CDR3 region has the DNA TGCGCCAGCAGCCAAGATGGGACTCTATCCTACAATGAGCAGTTCTTC.

The CDR3 region has the DNA TGTGCCAGTAGTGTGAAAATGAGTAATTCACCCCTCCACTTT. It specifies CASSVKMSNSPLHF. The gene calls are TRBV19 and TRBJ1-6; D ambiguous. The V gene's germline CDR1 is LNHDA and CDR2 SQIVND (reference sequence). This CDR3 has 14 residues. V lost 5 bases and J 6 bases, leaving 11 bases between the germline ends.

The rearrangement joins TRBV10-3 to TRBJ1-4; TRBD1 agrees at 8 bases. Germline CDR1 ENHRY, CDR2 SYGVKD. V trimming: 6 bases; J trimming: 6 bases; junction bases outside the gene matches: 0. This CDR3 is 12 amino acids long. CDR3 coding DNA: TGTGCCATCAGGGACAGGGATGAAAAACTGTTTTTT. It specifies CAIRDRDEKLFF.

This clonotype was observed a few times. DNA of the CDR3: TGTGCCAGCAGACCCGGGACAGGAGGTTATGGCTACACCTTC. Its protein product is CASRPGTGGYGYTF. The gene calls are TRBV6-2 or TRBV6-3 and TRBJ1-2; 8 nucleotides match TRBD1. V trimming: 6 bases; J trimming: 5 bases; junction bases outside the gene matches: 8. Germline V CDR1 and CDR2: MNHEY, SVGEGT. The CDR3 loop spans 14 amino acids.

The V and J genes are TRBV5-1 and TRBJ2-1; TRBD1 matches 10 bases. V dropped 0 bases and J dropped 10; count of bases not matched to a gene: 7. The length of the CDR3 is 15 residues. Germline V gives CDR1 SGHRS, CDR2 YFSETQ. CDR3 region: CASSLGQGAIVEQFF. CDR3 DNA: TGCGCCAGCAGCTTGGGACAGGGGGCGATCGTGGAGCAGTTCTTC.

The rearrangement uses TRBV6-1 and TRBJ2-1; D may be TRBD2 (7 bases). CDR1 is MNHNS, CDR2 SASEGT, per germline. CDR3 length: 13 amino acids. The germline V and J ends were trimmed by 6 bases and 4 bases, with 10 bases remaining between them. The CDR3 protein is CASRGGVYNEQFF. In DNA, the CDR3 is TGTGCCAGCAGAGGGGGGGTGTACAATGAGCAGTTCTTC.

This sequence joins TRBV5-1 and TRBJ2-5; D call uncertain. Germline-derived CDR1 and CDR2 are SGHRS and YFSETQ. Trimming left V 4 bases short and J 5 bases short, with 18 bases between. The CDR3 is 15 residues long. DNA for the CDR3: TGCGCCAGCAGCCACCTGTCTTACCCTCCGGAGACCCAGTACTTC. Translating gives CASSHLSYPPETQYF.

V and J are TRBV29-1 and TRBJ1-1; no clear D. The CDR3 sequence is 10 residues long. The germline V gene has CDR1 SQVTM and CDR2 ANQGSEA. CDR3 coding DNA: TGCAGTGGAAGCAACACTGAAGCTTTCTTT. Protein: CSGSNTEAFF.

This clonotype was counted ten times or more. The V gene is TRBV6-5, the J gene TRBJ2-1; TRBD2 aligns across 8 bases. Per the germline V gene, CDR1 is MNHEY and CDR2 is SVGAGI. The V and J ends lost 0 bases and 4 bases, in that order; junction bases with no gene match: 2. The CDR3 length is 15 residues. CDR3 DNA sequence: TGTGCCAGCAGTTACTCCGGGGGGGGTTACAATGAGCAGTTCTTC. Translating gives CASSYSGGGYNEQFF.

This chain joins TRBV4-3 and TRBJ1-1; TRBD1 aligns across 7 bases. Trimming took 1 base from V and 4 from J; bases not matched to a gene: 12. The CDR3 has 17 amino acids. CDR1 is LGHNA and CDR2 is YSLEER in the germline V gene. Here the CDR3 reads CASSQAPGQARITEAFF. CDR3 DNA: TGCGCCAGCAGCCAAGCGCCCGGACAGGCAAGGATCACTGAAGCTTTCTTT.